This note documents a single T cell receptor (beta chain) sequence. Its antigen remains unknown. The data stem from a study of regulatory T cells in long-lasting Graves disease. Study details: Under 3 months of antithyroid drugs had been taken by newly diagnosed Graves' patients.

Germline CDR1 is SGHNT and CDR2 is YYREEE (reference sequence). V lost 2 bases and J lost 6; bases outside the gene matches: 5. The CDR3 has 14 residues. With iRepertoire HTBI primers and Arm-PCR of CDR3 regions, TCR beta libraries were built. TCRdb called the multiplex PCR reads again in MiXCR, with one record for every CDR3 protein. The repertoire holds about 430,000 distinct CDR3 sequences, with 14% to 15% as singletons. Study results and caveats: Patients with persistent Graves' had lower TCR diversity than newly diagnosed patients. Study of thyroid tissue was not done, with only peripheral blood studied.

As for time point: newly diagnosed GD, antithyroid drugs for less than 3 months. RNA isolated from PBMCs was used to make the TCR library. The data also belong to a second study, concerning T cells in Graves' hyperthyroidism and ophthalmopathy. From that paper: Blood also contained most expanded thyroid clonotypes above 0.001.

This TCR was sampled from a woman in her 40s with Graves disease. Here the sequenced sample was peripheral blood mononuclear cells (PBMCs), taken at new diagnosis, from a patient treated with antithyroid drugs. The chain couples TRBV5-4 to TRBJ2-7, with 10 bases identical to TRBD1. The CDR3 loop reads CASSFPGTGAEQYF. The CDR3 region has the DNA TGTGCCAGCAGCTTCCCCGGGACAGGGGCCGAGCAGTACTTC.